This T cell receptor (beta chain) was identified during a study of shared clonotypes between healthy human individuals. Study-level results: Clonotypes not shared had lower generation probabilities than those common to all four donors. Researchers found naive subsets generally carried larger estimated richness than memory subsets.

In its sample, this clone was seen once. As yet, its antigen is unknown. Trimming left V 7 bases short and J 4 bases short, with 9 bases between. Germline loops: CDR1 LNHDA, CDR2 SQIVND (reference sequence). This CDR3 is 12 amino acids long. CD45RA+ naive and CD45RA-negative memory subsets were separated from CD4+ cells. Libraries were prepared by immunoSEQ multiplex PCR; TCRdb keeps only in-frame clonotypes and omits some of them. The table has millions of clones, more than 80% seen once. Sequencing used naive CD4+ T cells sorted from blood. Subset indicated: CD45RA+ positively selected. The TCR comes from a man aged 18 to 30 in good health. This chain joins TRBV19 and TRBJ2-3; D remains unclear. CDR3 protein: CASTGNADTQYF. CDR3 in DNA: TGTGCCAGTACCGGTAATGCAGATACGCAGTATTTT.